Following are 26 T cell receptor beta chains from one sample sequenced in a study of CXCR3-negative and CXCR3-positive naive CD8 T cells. For these TCRs, the target antigens are not known. Study-wide results and caveats: Naive cells with CXCR3 showed TRB CDR3s that were more hydrophobic than those in CXCR3-negative naive cells.

With UMI labels, 5' RACE was used to prepare the TRB cDNA libraries. TCRdb reworked the 5' RACE reads into one entry per CDR3 protein, no DNA. The sample totals about 150,000 distinct CDR3 sequences; its top ten clones hold approximately 0.46%. The sample consisted of naive CXCR3+ CD8+ T cells from blood. Noted subset: CD45RO-CCR7+CD27+CD95- naive CD8+ T cells expressing CXCR3 (TNR3+). These receptors all stem from a human donor in good health. Some clones in this sample may be carry-over from other donors' samples.

The rearrangement joins TRBV7-9 to TRBJ1-1. This CDR3 contains 12 residues. Germline V gene lookup returns CDR1 SEHNR and CDR2 FQNEAQ (reference sequence). CDR3 loop: CDSTRGNTEAFF.

The V gene is TRBV29-1, the J gene TRBJ1-2. Germline-derived CDR1 and CDR2 are SQVTM and ANQGSEA. The CDR3 length is 12 residues. Here the CDR3 reads CSAGGSYYGYTF.

The chain employs TRBV12-3 or TRBV12-4 and TRBJ2-2; TCRdb returns TRBD1, unconfirmable since there is no DNA. The CDR3 spans 16 residues. CDR3 region: CASKPDAPPNTGELFF.

The V gene is TRBV28, the J gene TRBJ2-7. Per the germline V gene, CDR1 is MDHEN and CDR2 is SYDVKM. This CDR3 is built from 14 residues. The CDR3: CASTEIGRTNEQYF. The full variable domain, its missing parts supplied by reference TRBV28 and TRBJ2-7, is DVKVTQSSRYLVKRTGEKVFLECVQDMDHENMFWYRQDPGLGLRLIYFSYDVKMKEKGDIPEGYSVSREKKERFSLILESASTNQTSMYLCASTEIGRTNEQYFGPGTRLTVT.

The J gene is TRBJ2-1, the V gene TRBV28. CDR3 length: 15 residues. Germline V gene sequence: CDR1 MDHEN, CDR2 SYDVKM. Here the CDR3 reads CASSLTRELYNEQFF.

The rearrangement links TRBV20-1 to TRBJ2-1; as DNA is missing, the TRBD2 call by TCRdb cannot be tested. The CDR3 has 17 residues. CDR1 is DFQATT and CDR2 is SNEGSKA in the germline V gene (reference sequence). CDR3 residues: CSADGGDPPPLYNEQFF.

This chain joins TRBV11-2 and TRBJ2-3; TCRdb returns TRBD1, unconfirmable since there is no DNA. The germline gives CDR1 SGHAT, CDR2 FQNNGV. The CDR3 consists of 15 residues. CDR3: CASSLDLGSGITQYF.

The V and J genes are TRBV4-3 and TRBJ2-2; TCRdb names TRBD1, which stays unverified in the absence of DNA. Germline V gene lookup returns CDR1 LGHNA and CDR2 YSLEER. The CDR3 contains 14 residues. The CDR3 reads CASSSRSASGELFF.

This chain links TRBV10-2 with TRBJ1-2; no DNA is available, so the TRBD1 call from TCRdb remains unchecked. This CDR3 has 14 amino acids. CDR1 is WSHSY, CDR2 SAAADI, per germline. The CDR3 spells CASGQGKLNYGYTF.

This chain joins TRBV6-6 and TRBJ2-1. The V gene's germline CDR1 is MNHNY and CDR2 SVGAGI (reference sequence). This CDR3 comprises 18 residues. The CDR3 here is CASSYSTWQTSSYNEQFF.

The chain is built from TRBV4-1 and TRBJ2-3; TCRdb picks TRBD2, but there is no DNA to check that call. Germline CDR1 MGHRA, CDR2 YSYEKL. The CDR3 consists of 18 residues. CDR3 loop: CASSQGSAGIAGIDTQYF.

This sequence joins TRBV5-4 and TRBJ2-1. There are 17 residues in the CDR3. Per germline, CDR1 SGHNT and CDR2 YYREEE (reference sequence). The CDR3 reads CASSFKGLANSYNEQFF.

V usage is TRBV5-1 and J usage is TRBJ2-2; the D gene TCRdb calls, TRBD2, cannot be checked with no DNA. This CDR3 spans 20 amino acids. Germline CDR1 is SGHRS and CDR2 is YFSETQ. This CDR3 reads CASSRTMMDFTITNTGELFF.

This sequence joins TRBV18 and TRBJ2-7; TCRdb names TRBD1, which stays unverified in the absence of DNA. The CDR3 has 15 amino acids. Germline values: CDR1 KGHSH, CDR2 LQKENI. The CDR3 sequence: CASSPIIRPGPEQYF.

V usage is TRBV6-4 and J usage is TRBJ2-3; there is no DNA to check the TCRdb D call of TRBD2. Germline V gene data show CDR1 as MRHNA and CDR2 as SNTAGT. The CDR3 sequence is 16 residues long. CDR3 sequence: CASSDSTSGGADTQYF.

V usage is TRBV2 and J usage is TRBJ1-3. Germline-derived CDR1 and CDR2 are SNHLY and FYNNEI. This CDR3 region has 15 residues. This CDR3 reads CASSWTQTPGNTIYF.

This chain joins TRBV19 and TRBJ1-1; TCRdb proposes TRBD1, but this gene call is untestable without DNA. The germline V gene has CDR1 LNHDA and CDR2 SQIVND (reference sequence). The CDR3 runs 14 residues. CDR3 sequence: CASSTPGANTEAFF.

V and J are TRBV20-1 and TRBJ1-4; the D call of TRBD1 rests on TCRdb alone, since no DNA is present to check it. Germline CDR1 reads DFQATT; CDR2 reads SNEGSKA (reference sequence). The CDR3 sequence is 15 residues long. The CDR3 reads CSARPNRGGSEKLFF.

This sequence joins TRBV20-1 and TRBJ2-2; TCRdb designates TRBD1, a call that cannot be tested without DNA. Germline V gives CDR1 DFQATT, CDR2 SNEGSKA (reference sequence). The CDR3 covers 18 residues. This chain's CDR3 is CSARDRGVTGGDTGELFF.

V is TRBV28 and J is TRBJ2-7. The germline gives CDR1 MDHEN, CDR2 SYDVKM. This CDR3 comprises 14 residues. The CDR3 reads CASSLRDTTYEQYF.

This chain's CDR3 is CSAWIVEDTQYF. The V call is TRBV20-1, the J call TRBJ2-3. This CDR3 comprises 12 residues. Germline CDR1 DFQATT, CDR2 SNEGSKA (reference sequence).

This CDR3 is CSVDGALSNYGYTF. This chain connects TRBV29-1 to TRBJ1-2; the D call from TCRdb, TRBD1, cannot be confirmed without DNA. Germline V gene sequence: CDR1 SQVTM, CDR2 ANQGSEA. The CDR3 consists of 14 residues.

This chain connects TRBV24-1 to TRBJ2-1; the D gene TCRdb calls, TRBD1, cannot be checked with no DNA. The V gene's germline CDR1 is KGHDR and CDR2 SFDVKD. The CDR3 loop spans 17 amino acids. The CDR3 sequence: CATSDGGGGPFFDEQFF.

This chain links TRBV7-9 with TRBJ2-2; the TRBD1 assignment by TCRdb is unverifiable without DNA. CDR1 SEHNR and CDR2 FQNEAQ come from the germline V gene (reference sequence). CDR3 length: 16 residues. The chain's CDR3 is CASSLLGQPNTGELFF.

The chain employs TRBV15 and TRBJ1-2; TCRdb lists TRBD1, though no DNA is available to test this call. The CDR3 is 16 amino acids. The germline V gene encodes CDR1 LNHNV and CDR2 YYDKDF (reference sequence). CDR3 residues: CATSRADRTPNYGYTF.

The chain combines TRBV4-1 with TRBJ1-1; TCRdb names TRBD1, which stays unverified in the absence of DNA. The CDR3 loop spans 14 amino acids. CDR1 is MGHRA and CDR2 is YSYEKL in the germline V gene. The CDR3 reads CASSQDRTEKQAFF.